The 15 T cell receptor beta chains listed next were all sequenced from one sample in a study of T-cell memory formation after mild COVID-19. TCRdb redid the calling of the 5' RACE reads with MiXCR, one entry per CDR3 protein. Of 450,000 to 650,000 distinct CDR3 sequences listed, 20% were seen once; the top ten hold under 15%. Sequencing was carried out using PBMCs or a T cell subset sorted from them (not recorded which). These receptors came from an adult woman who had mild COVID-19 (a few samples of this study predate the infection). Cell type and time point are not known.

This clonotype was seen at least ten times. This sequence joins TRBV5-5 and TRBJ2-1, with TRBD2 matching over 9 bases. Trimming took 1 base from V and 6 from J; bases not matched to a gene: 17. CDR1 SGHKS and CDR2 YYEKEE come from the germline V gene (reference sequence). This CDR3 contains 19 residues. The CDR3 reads CASSLSGLAGRRRFNEQFF. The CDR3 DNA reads TGTGCCAGCAGCTTGTCTGGCCTAGCGGGACGACGGCGTTTCAATGAGCAGTTCTTC.

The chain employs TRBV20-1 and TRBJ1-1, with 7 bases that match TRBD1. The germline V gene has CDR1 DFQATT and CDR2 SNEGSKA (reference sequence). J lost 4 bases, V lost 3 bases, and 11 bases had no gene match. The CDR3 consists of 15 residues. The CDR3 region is CSASRNRGTATEAFF. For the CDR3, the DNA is TGCAGTGCTAGTCGCAACCGTGGGACAGCCACTGAAGCTTTCTTT.

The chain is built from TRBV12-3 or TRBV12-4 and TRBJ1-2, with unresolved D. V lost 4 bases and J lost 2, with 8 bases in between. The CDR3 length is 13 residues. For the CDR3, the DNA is TGTGCCAGCAGTTCACGGCGCAACTATGGCTACACCTTC. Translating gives CASSSRRNYGYTF.

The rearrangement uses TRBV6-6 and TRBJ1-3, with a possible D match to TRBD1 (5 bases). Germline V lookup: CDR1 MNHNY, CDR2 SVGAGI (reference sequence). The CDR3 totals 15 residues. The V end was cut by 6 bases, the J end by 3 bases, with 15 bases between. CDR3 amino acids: CASSVRGEGGNTIYF. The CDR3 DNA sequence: TGTGCCAGCAGCGTTAGGGGAGAGGGTGGAAACACCATATATTTT.

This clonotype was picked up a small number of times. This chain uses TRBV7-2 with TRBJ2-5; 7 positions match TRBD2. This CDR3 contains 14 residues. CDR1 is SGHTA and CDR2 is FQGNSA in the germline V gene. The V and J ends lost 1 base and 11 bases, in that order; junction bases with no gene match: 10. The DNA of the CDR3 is TGTGCCAGCAGCTTAGATTATCTCCAGGGAGGGCAGTACTTC. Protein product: CASSLDYLQGGQYF.

The CDR3 loop reads CASSLASAKTQYF. CDR3 DNA sequence: TGTGCCAGCAGCTTAGCTAGCGCTAAGACCCAGTACTTC. The chain has TRBV13 and TRBJ2-5, with D perhaps TRBD2 (6 bases). With 1 base removed from V and 6 bases from J, the gap between germline ends came to 9 bases. The CDR3 extends over 13 amino acids. Per the germline V gene, CDR1 is PRHDT and CDR2 is FYEKMQ (reference sequence).

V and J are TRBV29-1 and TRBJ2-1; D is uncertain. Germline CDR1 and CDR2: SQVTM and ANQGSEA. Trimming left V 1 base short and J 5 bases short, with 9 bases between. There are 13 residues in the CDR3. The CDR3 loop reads CSVEGRSDNEQFF. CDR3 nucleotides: TGCAGCGTTGAAGGGCGATCGGACAATGAGCAGTTCTTC.

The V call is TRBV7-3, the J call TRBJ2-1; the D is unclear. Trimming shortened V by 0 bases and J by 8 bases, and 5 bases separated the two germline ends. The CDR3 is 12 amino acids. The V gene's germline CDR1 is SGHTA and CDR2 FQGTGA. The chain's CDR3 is CASSLTTDEQFF. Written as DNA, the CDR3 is TGTGCCAGCAGCTTAACGACTGATGAGCAGTTCTTC.

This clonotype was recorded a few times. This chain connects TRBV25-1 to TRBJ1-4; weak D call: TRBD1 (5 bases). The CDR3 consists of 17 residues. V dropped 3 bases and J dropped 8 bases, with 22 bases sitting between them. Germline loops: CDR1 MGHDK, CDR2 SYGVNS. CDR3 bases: TGTGCCAGCAGTGACCCCGGGGCGGGGAGCATCGGAGAAAAACTGTTTTTT. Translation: CASSDPGAGSIGEKLFF.

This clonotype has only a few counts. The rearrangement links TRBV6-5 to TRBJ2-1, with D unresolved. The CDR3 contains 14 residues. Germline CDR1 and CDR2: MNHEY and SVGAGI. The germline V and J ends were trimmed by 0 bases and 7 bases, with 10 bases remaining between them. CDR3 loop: CASSYSLGQNEQFF. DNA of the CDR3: TGTGCCAGCAGTTACTCACTCGGGCAAAATGAGCAGTTCTTC.

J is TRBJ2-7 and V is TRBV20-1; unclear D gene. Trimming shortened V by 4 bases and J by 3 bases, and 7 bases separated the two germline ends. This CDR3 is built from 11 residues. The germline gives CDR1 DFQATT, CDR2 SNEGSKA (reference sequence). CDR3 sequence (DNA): TGCAGTGCTACACTTGGCTACGAGCAGTACTTC. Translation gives CSATLGYEQYF.

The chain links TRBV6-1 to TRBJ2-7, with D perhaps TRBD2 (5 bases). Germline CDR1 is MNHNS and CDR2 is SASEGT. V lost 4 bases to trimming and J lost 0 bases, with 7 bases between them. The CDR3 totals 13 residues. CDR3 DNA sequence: TGTGCCAGCAGTGGGGAGCCCTCCTACGAGCAGTACTTC. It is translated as CASSGEPSYEQYF.

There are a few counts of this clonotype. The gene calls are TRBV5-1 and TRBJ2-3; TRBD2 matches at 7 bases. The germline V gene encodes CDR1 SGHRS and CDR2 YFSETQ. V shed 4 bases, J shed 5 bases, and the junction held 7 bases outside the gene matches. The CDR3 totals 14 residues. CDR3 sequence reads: CASSLGLVGDTQYF. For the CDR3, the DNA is TGCGCCAGCAGCCTCGGACTAGTTGGAGATACGCAGTATTTT.

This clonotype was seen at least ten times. CDR3 region: CASSQEGLYNEQFF. Here the CDR3 DNA reads TGTGCCAGCAGCCAAGAAGGACTATACAATGAGCAGTTCTTC. This chain connects TRBV3-1 to TRBJ2-1, with a weak D call TRBD2 (6 bases). Trimming stripped 0 bases from V and 4 bases from J, with 7 bases between. CDR3 length: 14 residues. Germline V gene data show CDR1 as LGHDT and CDR2 as YNNKEL (reference sequence).

The CDR3 region is CASSDREDEKLFF. CDR3 DNA: TGCGCCAGCAGCGACAGGGAAGATGAAAAACTGTTTTTT. This rearrangement joins TRBV5-1 to TRBJ1-4, with 7 nucleotides matching TRBD1. The CDR3 length is 13 residues. J gave up 6 bases and V 4 bases, and 3 bases lay outside the gene matches. From germline, CDR1 is SGHRS and CDR2 YFSETQ.